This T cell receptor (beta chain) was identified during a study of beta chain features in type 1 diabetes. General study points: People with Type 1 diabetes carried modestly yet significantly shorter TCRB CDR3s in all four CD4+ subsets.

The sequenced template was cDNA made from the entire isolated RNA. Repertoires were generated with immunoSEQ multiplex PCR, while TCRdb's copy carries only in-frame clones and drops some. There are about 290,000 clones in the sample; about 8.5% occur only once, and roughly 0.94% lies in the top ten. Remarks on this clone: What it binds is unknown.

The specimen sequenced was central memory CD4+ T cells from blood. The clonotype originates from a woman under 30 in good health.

The DNA for the CDR3 is TGTGCTAGTGGCACCCTAACGACTGAAGCTTTCTTT. Its translation: CASGTLTTEAFF. V gene TRBV12-5 combines with J gene TRBJ1-1; D is undetermined. This CDR3 is 12 amino acids long. Trimming pared 6 bases from V and 5 bases from J, leaving 10 bases between. Germline V gene lookup returns CDR1 LGHNT and CDR2 FRNRAP.